The sample holds many counts of the clone carrying this T cell receptor (beta chain). This sample was taken from a study of T cells in Graves' hyperthyroidism and ophthalmopathy. Thyroid ultrasound and orbital computed tomography, with clinical symptoms and serum thyroxine and TRAb, informed diagnoses. The CDR3 is made up of 14 amino acids. V lost 7 bases and J lost 0, with 12 bases in between. CDR1 and CDR2 from the germline V gene are LNHDA and SQIVND (reference sequence). Regions amplified from RNA transcripts were the TCR beta CDR3 regions. The primer set for the first-round RT-PCR of the TCR CDR3 was HTBI. TCRdb re-called the multiplex PCR reads through MiXCR, storing one row per CDR3 protein. This table holds hundreds of thousands of distinct CDR3 sequences, roughly 13% found once.

This clonotype originated in a woman in her 30s with Graves' hyperthyroidism that later progressed to Graves' ophthalmopathy. The sequencing sample was made of blood. The chain has TRBV19 and TRBJ1-1; D possibly corresponds to TRBD1 (5 bases). In nucleotides, the CDR3 is TGTGCCAGTACTTTGGGGGAGGTGAACACTGAAGCTTTCTTT. Translating it yields CASTLGEVNTEAFF. Drawing the rest from reference TRBV19 and TRBJ1-1, the complete variable domain is DGGITQSPKYLFRKEGQNVTLSCEQNLNHDAMYWYRQDPGQGLRLIYYSQIVNDFQKGDIAEGYSVSREKKESFPLTVTSAQKNPTAFYLCASTLGEVNTEAFFGQGTRLTVV.